Listed below are T cell receptor beta chains from one sample, sequenced in a study of post-analysis software for immune sequencing data. TCRdb reanalysed the PCR reads using MiXCR and keeps one entry per CDR3 protein. The table has approximately 350,000 distinct CDR3 sequences, 30% to 45% seen once. The sequenced sample consisted of blood. The receptors shown here come from a girl aged 5 to 17 with multiple sclerosis. Both conserved end residues are part of each CDR3. A D gene is named only where the DNA matches it firmly. Only some rows state a clone size, as once, few, many or a class for expanded clones.

V gene,J gene,clone size,D gene,CDR3 protein,CDR3 DNA
TRBV5-5,TRBJ1-1,NA,NA,CASSLHRSNTEAFF,TGTGCCAGCAGCCTGCACCGATCGAACACTGAAGCTTTCTTT
TRBV21-1,TRBJ2-5,NA,NA,CASSSTRWGAMETQYF,TGTGCCAGCAGCTCGACGAGGTGGGGGGCAATGGAGACCCAGTACTTC
TRBV7-9,TRBJ1-4,NA,NA,CASGPEGWANEKLFF,TGTGCCAGCGGCCCGGAGGGGTGGGCTAATGAAAAACTGTTTTTT
TRBV27,TRBJ1-2,NA,NA,CASSLLGPNYGYTF,TGTGCCAGCAGTTTACTCGGGCCTAACTATGGCTACACCTTC
TRBV4-1,TRBJ1-2,NA,NA,CASSRPRGGGYTF,TGCGCCAGCAGCCGACCCCGGGGGGGAGGCTACACCTTC
TRBV2,TRBJ1-1,NA,NA,CASGEQLNTEAFF,TGTGCCAGCGGTGAACAGTTGAACACTGAAGCTTTCTTT
TRBV5-6,TRBJ2-5,many,NA,CASSLAVARAETQYF,TGTGCCAGCAGCTTGGCCGTAGCTCGAGCAGAGACCCAGTACTTC
TRBV3-1,TRBJ2-7,NA,TRBD1,CASSQDDRAEQYF,TGTGCCAGCAGCCAAGACGACAGGGCCGAGCAGTACTTC
TRBV4-1,TRBJ1-5,NA,NA,CASSQDSNQPQHF,TGCGCCAGCAGCCAAGATAGCAATCAGCCCCAGCATTTT
TRBV20-1,TRBJ2-3,NA,NA,CSASEIGGRTDTQYF,TGCAGTGCTAGTGAAATAGGCGGCCGCACAGATACGCAGTATTTT
TRBV2,TRBJ1-1,NA,TRBD1,CASRPGQTTNTEAFF,TGTGCCAGCAGGCCGGGACAGACGACTAACACTGAAGCTTTCTTT
TRBV4-2,TRBJ2-5,NA,TRBD2,CASSQDRWSTSGDQETQYF,TGTGCCAGCAGCCAAGATCGATGGTCGACTAGCGGGGACCAAGAGACCCAGTACTTC
TRBV7-2,TRBJ1-2,NA,NA,CASRGSSYGYTF,TGTGCCAGCCGGGGCTCTAGCTATGGCTACACCTTC
TRBV11-2,TRBJ1-4,NA,NA,CASSSQYLNEKLFF,TGTGCCAGCAGCTCCCAGTATCTTAATGAAAAACTGTTTTTT
TRBV27,TRBJ1-1,NA,NA,CASSLMGFGTEAFF,TGTGCCAGCAGTTTAATGGGTTTCGGGACTGAAGCTTTCTTT
TRBV24-1,TRBJ2-3,NA,NA,CATSDLQDSTDTQYF,TGTGCCACCAGTGATTTGCAGGACAGCACAGATACGCAGTATTTT
TRBV12-3/TRBV12-4,TRBJ2-5,once,NA,CASSSGKEQYF,TGTGCCAGCAGTTCAGGGAAAGAGCAGTACTTC
TRBV7-9,TRBJ1-2,NA,NA,CASSFETVPYGYTF,TGTGCCAGCAGCTTCGAGACGGTGCCCTATGGCTACACCTTC
TRBV12-3/TRBV12-4,TRBJ2-7,NA,NA,CASSLPPSEQYF,TGTGCCAGCAGTTTGCCCCCGTCCGAGCAGTACTTC
TRBV6-5,TRBJ2-7,many,TRBD2,CASSPGLASYEQYF,TGTGCCAGCAGTCCTGGACTAGCTTCCTACGAGCAGTACTTC
TRBV7-6,TRBJ2-5,NA,TRBD2,CASSRTSSGGIFTETQYF,TGTGCCAGCAGCCGCACTTCTAGCGGGGGGATTTTCACAGAGACCCAGTACTTC
TRBV7-6,TRBJ2-7,NA,TRBD1,CASSLEGGLSYEQYF,TGTGCCAGCAGCTTGGAAGGGGGCTTGTCCTACGAGCAGTACTTC
TRBV7-9,TRBJ2-5,NA,NA,CASSPPLASQETQYF,TGTGCCAGCAGCCCTCCCTTAGCGAGCCAAGAGACCCAGTACTTC
TRBV20-1,TRBJ2-6,NA,TRBD1,CGASRQGVSGANVLTF,TGCGGTGCCTCTCGACAGGGAGTTTCTGGGGCCAACGTCCTGACTTTC
TRBV5-1,TRBJ2-1,NA,TRBD1,CASSLEPGGSYNEQFF,TGCGCCAGCAGCTTGGAGCCAGGGGGATCCTACAATGAGCAGTTCTTC
TRBV7-8,TRBJ2-3,NA,NA,CASSLRSGTDTQYF,TGTGCCAGCAGCTTACGGTCCGGCACAGATACGCAGTATTTT